This T cell receptor (beta chain) was captured in a study of blood T cell repertoires in COVID-19. Study information: The cDNA or gDNA used as material had been derived from T cells, B-cell-depleted T cells, or PBMCs.

Methods used by the authors: Amplification of reference gene primers provided the estimated nucleated cell counts. The repertoire was sequenced with immunoSEQ multiplex PCR; TCRdb's copy has only in-frame clones and lacks some. The V and J calls and clone size were taken over from that table, and D and trimming were inferred from the DNA. The data show about 480,000 clones, roughly 87% seen once. Individuals aged about 18 to 95 years were recruited from 24 US areas. Self-reported history from a screening survey and questionnaire set each donor's cohort. Germline loops: CDR1 SGHRS, CDR2 YFSETQ. The V gene lost 4 bases and the J gene lost 2 bases, with 12 bases spanning the gap. This CDR3 comprises 14 residues.

V and J are TRBV5-1 and TRBJ2-5; TRBD2 is a possible D gene (5 bases). Material for sequencing was PBMCs or T cells enriched from blood (not recorded which). This receptor was obtained from a woman between 18 and 30 years old with acute COVID-19. Written as DNA, the CDR3 is TGCGCCAGCAGCAGTACCGGGAAACAAGAGACCCAGTACTTC. This sequence encodes CASSSTGKQETQYF. Full variable domain (missing parts from reference TRBV5-1 and TRBJ2-5): KAGVTQTPRYLIKTRGQQVTLSCSPISGHRSVSWYQQTPGQGLQFLFEYFSETQRNKGNFPGRFSGRQFSNSRSEMNVSTLELGDSALYLCASSSTGKQETQYFGPGTRLLVL.